A single sample is the source of the 4 T cell receptor beta chains below, sequenced in a study of regulatory T cells in long-lasting Graves disease. As for time point: persistent/refractory GD, antithyroid drugs over 5 years with positive TRAb. Making the TCR library involved RNA that had been extracted from PBMCs. iRepertoire HTBI primers and Arm-PCR of CDR3 regions built TCR beta libraries. One entry per CDR3 protein results from TCRdb running MiXCR on the multiplex PCR reads. The sample records around 460,000 distinct CDR3 sequences, around a fifth being singletons. The specimen was peripheral blood mononuclear cells (PBMCs), collected when the disease was refractory, from a patient treated with antithyroid drugs. The source is a female donor with Graves disease.

This clonotype occurred a few times. The chain recombines TRBV3-1 with TRBJ1-5; D may be TRBD1 (5 bases). Trimming stripped 0 bases from V and 2 bases from J, with 8 bases between. The CDR3 length is 15 residues. Germline V gene sequence: CDR1 LGHDT, CDR2 YNNKEL (reference sequence). The chain's CDR3 is CASSQDLRGNQPQHF. Here the CDR3 DNA reads TGTGCCAGCAGCCAAGATCTCAGGGGCAATCAGCCCCAGCATTTT.

This clonotype was found a few times. This chain links TRBV29-1 with TRBJ1-1; D remains ambiguous. The CDR3 spans 11 residues. Germline V gene lookup returns CDR1 SQVTM and CDR2 ANQGSEA. The DNA of the CDR3 is TGCAACGTCCGAGAAGGAGGTGAAGCTTTCTTT. It is translated as CNVREGGEAFF.

The table lists this clonotype with many counts. The rearrangement links TRBV11-3 to TRBJ1-1; D ambiguous. The CDR3 is made up of 14 amino acids. V lost 5 bases and J 4 bases, leaving 14 bases between the germline ends. Germline CDR1 is SGHNT and CDR2 is YENEEA. CDR3 sequence (DNA): TGTGCCAGCAGCCCCTCCTACAGAGCCACTGAAGCTTTCTTT. Translating it yields CASSPSYRATEAFF.

This clonotype was detected ten times or more. The chain carries TRBV6-1 and TRBJ1-5, with D possibly being TRBD1 (6 bases). The CDR3 sequence is 15 residues long. Germline values: CDR1 MNHNS, CDR2 SASEGT. V was pared by 7 bases and J by 0 bases, with 13 bases between. DNA for the CDR3: TGTGCCAGCACGGGGGCCGGGTATAGCAATCAGCCCCAGCATTTT. Protein sequence: CASTGAGYSNQPQHF.